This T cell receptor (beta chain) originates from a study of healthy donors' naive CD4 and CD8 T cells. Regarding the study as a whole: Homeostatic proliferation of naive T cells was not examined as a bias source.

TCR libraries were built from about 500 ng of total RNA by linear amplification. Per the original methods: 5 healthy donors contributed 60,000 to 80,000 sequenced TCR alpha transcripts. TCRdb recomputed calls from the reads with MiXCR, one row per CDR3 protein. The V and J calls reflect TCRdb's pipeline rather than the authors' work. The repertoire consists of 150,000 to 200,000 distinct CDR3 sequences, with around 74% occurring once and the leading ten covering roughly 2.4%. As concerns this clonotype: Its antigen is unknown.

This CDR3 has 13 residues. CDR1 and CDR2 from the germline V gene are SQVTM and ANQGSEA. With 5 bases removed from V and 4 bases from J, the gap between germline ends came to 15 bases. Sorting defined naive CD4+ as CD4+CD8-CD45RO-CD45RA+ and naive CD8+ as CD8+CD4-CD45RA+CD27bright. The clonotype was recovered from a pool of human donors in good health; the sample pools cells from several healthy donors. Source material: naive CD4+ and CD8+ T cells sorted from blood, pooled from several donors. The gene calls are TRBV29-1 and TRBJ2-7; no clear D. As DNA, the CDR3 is TGCAGCGTTTATACGGGTGACTTATACGAGCAGTACTTC. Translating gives CSVYTGDLYEQYF.